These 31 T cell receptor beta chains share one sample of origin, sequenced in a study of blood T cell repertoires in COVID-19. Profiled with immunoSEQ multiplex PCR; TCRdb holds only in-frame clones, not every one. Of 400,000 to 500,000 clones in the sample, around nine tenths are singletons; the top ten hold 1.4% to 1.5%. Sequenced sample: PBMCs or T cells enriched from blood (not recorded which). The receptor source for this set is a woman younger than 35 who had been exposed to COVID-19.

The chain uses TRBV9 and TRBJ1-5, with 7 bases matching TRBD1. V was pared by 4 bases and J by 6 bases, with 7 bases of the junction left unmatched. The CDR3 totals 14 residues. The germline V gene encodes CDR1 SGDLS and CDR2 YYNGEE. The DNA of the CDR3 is TGTGCCAGCAGCACCCTCTCAGGGGGTCAGCCCCAGCATTTT. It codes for CASSTLSGGQPQHF.

This chain's CDR3 is CASSIALYKPAGQYNSPLHF. The CDR3 nucleotides read TGTGCCAGTAGTATAGCGCTGTACAAACCCGCGGGACAGTATAATTCACCCCTCCACTTT. The rearrangement links TRBV19 to TRBJ1-6, with 7 positions matching TRBD1. Germline trimming cut 1 base from V and 4 bases from J; bases unmatched to any gene: 16. This CDR3 comprises 20 residues. Per germline, CDR1 LNHDA and CDR2 SQIVND (reference sequence).

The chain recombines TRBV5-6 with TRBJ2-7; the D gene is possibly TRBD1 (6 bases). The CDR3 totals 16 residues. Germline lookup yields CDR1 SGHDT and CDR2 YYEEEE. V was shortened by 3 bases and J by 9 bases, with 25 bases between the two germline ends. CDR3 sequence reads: CASSSGVTGKINRQYF. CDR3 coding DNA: TGTGCCAGCAGCTCAGGAGTTACAGGGAAGATTAATAGGCAGTACTTC.

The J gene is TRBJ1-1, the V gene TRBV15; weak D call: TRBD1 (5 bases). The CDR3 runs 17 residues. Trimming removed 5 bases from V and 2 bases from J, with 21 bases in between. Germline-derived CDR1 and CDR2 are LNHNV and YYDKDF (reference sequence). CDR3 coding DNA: TGTGCCACCAGCGGGTTTGGGAACCCGGGGGGTAACACTGAAGCTTTCTTT. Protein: CATSGFGNPGGNTEAFF.

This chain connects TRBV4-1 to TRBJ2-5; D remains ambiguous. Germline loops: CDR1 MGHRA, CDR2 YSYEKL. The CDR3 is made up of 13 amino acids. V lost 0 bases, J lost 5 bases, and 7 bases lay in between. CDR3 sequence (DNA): TGCGCCAGCAGCCAAGATCGGCGGGAGACCCAGTACTTC. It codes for CASSQDRRETQYF.

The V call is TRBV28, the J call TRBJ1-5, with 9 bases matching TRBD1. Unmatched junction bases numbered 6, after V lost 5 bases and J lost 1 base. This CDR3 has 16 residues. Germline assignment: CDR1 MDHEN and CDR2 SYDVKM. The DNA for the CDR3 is TGTGCCAGCAGTCGGTTAGACAGGGGGAGCAATCAGCCCCAGCATTTT. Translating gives CASSRLDRGSNQPQHF.

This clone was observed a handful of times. For the CDR3, the DNA is TGTGCCAGCAGTCTCGACAGGGGAGGAGAAGCTTTCTTT. This sequence encodes CASSLDRGGEAFF. The chain links TRBV27 to TRBJ1-1, with 8 positions matching TRBD1. The CDR3 contains 13 residues. The V gene's germline CDR1 is MNHEY and CDR2 SMNVEV (reference sequence). V was pared by 5 bases and J by 8 bases, with 7 bases of the junction left unmatched.

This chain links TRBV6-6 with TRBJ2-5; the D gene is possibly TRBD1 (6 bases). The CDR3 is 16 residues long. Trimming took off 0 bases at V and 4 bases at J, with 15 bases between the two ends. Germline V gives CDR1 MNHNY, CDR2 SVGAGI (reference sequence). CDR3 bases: TGTGCCAGCAGTTACTCGTCCCAGGGGACGGGAGAGACCCAGTACTTC. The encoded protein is CASSYSSQGTGETQYF.

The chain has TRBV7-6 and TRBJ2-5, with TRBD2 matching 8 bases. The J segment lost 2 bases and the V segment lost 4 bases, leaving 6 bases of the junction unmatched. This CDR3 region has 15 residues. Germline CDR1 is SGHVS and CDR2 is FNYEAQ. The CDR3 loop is CASSSGRDYQETQYF. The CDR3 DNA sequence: TGTGCCAGCAGCTCCGGGAGGGACTATCAAGAGACCCAGTACTTC.

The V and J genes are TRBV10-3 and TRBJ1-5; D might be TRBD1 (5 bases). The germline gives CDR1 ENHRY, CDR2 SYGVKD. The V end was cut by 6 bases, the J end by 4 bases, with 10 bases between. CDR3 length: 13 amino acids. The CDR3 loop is CAIRREGNQPQHF. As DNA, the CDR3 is TGTGCCATCAGGCGGGAGGGGAATCAGCCCCAGCATTTT.

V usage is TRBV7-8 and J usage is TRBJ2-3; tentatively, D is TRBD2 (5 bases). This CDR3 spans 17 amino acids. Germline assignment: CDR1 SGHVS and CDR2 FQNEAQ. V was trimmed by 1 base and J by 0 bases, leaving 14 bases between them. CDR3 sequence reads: CASSLGAGGLSTDTQYF. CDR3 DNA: TGTGCCAGCAGCTTAGGGGCGGGCGGATTAAGCACAGATACGCAGTATTTT.

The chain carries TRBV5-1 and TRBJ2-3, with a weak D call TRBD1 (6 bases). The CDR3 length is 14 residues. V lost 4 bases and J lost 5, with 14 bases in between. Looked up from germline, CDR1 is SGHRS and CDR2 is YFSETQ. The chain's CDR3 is CASSIPTGQDTQYF. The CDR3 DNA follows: TGCGCCAGCAGCATACCAACAGGGCAAGATACGCAGTATTTT.

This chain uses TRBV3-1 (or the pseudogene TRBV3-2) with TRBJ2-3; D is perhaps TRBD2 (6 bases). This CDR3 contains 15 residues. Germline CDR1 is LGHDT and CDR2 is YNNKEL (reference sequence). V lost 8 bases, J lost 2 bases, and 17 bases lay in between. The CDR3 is CASAGSSRDTDTQYF. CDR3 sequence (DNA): TGTGCCAGCGCCGGCTCGTCGCGGGACACAGATACGCAGTATTTT.

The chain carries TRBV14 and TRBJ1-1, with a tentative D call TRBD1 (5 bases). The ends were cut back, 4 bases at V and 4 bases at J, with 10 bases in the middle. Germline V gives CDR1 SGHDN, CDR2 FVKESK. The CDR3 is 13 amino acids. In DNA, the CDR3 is TGTGCCAGCAGCCGACAGCCATTCACTGAAGCTTTCTTT. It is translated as CASSRQPFTEAFF.

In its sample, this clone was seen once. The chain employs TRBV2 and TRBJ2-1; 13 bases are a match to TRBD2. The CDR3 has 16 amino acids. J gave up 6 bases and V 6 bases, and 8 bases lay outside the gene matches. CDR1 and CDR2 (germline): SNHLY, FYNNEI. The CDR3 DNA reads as TGTGCCAGCAGCCATACTAGCGGGAGGGCCCTCAATGAGCAGTTCTTC. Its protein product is CASSHTSGRALNEQFF.

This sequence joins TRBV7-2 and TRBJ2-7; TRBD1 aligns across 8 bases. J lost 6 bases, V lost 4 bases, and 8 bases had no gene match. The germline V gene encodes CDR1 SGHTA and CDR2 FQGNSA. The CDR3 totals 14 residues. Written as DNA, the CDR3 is TGTGCCAGCAGCTCAACCACAGGGGGAGTCGAGCAGTACTTC. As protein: CASSSTTGGVEQYF.

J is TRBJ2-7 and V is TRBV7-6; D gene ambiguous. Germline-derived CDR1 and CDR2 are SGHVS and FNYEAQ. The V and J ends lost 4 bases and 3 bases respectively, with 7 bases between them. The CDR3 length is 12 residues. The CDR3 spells CASSSNIYEQYF. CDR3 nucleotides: TGTGCCAGCAGCTCCAACATCTACGAGCAGTACTTC.

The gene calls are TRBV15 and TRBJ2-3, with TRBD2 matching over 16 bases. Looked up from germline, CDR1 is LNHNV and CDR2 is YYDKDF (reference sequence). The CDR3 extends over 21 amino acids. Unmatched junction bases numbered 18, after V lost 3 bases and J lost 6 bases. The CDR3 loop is CATSRGPGLAGGPTDRDTQYF. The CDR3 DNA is TGTGCCACCAGCAGGGGCCCGGGACTAGCGGGAGGGCCAACCGATAGGGATACGCAGTATTTT.

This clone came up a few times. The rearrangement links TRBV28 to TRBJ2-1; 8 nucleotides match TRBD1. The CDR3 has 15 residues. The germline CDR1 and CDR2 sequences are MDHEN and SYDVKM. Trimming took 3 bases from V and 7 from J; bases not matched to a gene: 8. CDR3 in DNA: TGTGCCAGCAGTTTCTCATTGACAGGGGTGAATGAGCAGTTCTTC. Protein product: CASSFSLTGVNEQFF.

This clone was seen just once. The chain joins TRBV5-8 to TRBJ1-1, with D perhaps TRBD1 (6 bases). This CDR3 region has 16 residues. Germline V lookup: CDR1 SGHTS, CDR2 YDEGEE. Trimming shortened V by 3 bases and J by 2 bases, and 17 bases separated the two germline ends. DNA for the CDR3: TGTGCCAGCAGCTCACGGGTTAGGGGGGGCAACACTGAAGCTTTCTTT. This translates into CASSSRVRGGNTEAFF.

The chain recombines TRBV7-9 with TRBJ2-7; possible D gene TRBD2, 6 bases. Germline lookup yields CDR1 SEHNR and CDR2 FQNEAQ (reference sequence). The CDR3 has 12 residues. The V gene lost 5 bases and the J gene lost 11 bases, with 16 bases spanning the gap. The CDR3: CASSIGDGGEYF. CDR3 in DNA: TGTGCCAGCAGCATCGGGGATGGCGGGGAGTACTTC.

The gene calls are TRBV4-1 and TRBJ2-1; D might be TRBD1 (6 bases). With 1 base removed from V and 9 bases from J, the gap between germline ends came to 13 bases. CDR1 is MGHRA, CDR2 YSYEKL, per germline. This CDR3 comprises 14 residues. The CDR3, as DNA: TGCGCCAGCAGCCAAGGGGGAGTAGGGGGTGAGCAGTTCTTC. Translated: CASSQGGVGGEQFF.

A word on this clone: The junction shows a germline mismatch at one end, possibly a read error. In DNA form, the CDR3 reads TGCGCCAGCAGCGAAAATGATTTGCCGGGAAACTACGAGCAGTGCTTC. As protein: CASSENDLPGNYEQCF. The chain uses TRBV4-1 and TRBJ2-7; D is perhaps TRBD2 (5 bases). This CDR3 region has 16 residues. The germline V gene encodes CDR1 MGHRA and CDR2 YSYEKL.

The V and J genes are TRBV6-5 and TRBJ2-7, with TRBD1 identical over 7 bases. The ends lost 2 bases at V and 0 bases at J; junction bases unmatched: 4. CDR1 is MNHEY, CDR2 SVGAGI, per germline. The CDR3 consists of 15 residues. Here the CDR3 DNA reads TGTGCCAGCAGTTACGTCAGGGACAGCTCCTACGAGCAGTACTTC. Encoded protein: CASSYVRDSSYEQYF.

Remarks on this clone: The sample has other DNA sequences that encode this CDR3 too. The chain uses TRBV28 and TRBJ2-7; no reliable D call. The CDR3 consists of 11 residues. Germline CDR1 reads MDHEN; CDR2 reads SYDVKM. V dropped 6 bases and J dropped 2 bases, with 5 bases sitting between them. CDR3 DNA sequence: TGTGCCAGCAGCACTGCCTACGAGCAGTACTTC. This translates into CASSTAYEQYF.

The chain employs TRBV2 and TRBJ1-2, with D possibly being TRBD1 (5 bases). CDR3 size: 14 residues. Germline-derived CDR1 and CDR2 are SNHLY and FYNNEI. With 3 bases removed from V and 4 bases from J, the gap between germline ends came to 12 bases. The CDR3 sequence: CASSESQGGYGYTF. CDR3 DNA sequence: TGTGCCAGCAGTGAGTCCCAGGGAGGCTATGGCTACACCTTC.

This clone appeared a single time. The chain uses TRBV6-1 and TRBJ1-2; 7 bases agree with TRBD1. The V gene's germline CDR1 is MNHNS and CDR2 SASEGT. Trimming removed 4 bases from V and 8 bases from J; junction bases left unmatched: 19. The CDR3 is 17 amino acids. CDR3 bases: TGTGCCAGCAGTGCCACCATGACAGGGATTGTTTCTGGAGGCTACACCTTC. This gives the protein CASSATMTGIVSGGYTF.

The CDR3 sequence: CASSLALAGGQETQYF. CDR3 coding DNA: TGTGCCAGCAGCTTAGCACTAGCGGGTGGGCAAGAGACCCAGTACTTC. This chain links TRBV7-2 with TRBJ2-5, with 9 bases lining up with TRBD2. V shed 0 bases and J 2 bases; nucleotides not matched to a gene: 4. Germline CDR1 reads SGHTA; CDR2 reads FQGNSA. CDR3 length equals 16 residues. Based on the CDR3 plus reference TRBV7-2 and TRBJ2-5, the full variable domain is GAGVSQSPSNKVTEKGKDVELRCDPISGHTALYWYRQSLGQGLEFLIYFQGNSAPDKSGLPSDRFSAERTGGSVSTLTIQRTQQEDSAVYLCASSLALAGGQETQYFGPGTRLLVL.

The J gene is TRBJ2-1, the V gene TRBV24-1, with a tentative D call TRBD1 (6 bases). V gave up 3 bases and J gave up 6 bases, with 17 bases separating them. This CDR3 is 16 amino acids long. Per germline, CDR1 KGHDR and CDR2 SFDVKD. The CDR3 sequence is CATSDLEDEGGNEQFF. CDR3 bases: TGTGCCACCAGTGATCTTGAGGATGAAGGGGGCAATGAGCAGTTCTTC.

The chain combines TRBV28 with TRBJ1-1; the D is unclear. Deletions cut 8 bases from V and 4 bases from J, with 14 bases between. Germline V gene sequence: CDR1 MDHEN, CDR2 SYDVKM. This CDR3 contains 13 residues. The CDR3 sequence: CASHARGATEAFF. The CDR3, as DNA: TGTGCCAGCCATGCCCGAGGTGCCACTGAAGCTTTCTTT.

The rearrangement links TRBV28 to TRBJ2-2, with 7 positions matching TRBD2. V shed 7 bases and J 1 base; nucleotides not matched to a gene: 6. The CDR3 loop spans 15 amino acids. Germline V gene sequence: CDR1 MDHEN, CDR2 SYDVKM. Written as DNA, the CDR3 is TGTGCCAGCACCTGGGGGGGTAAGAACACCGGGGAGCTGTTTTTT. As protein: CASTWGGKNTGELFF. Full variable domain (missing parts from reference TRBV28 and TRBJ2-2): DVKVTQSSRYLVKRTGEKVFLECVQDMDHENMFWYRQDPGLGLRLIYFSYDVKMKEKGDIPEGYSVSREKKERFSLILESASTNQTSMYLCASTWGGKNTGELFFGEGSRLTVL.